This TCR beta chain was sequenced during a study of T-cell reconstitution after alpha-beta-depleted transplantation in children. Unique molecular identifiers tagged the TCRbeta library. From the PCR reads, TCRdb called clonotypes with MiXCR, one entry per CDR3 protein. The data hold over 200,000 distinct CDR3 sequences, with under 9.5% observed a single time. This clonotype was seen repeatedly, ten times or more. The CDR3 spans 14 residues. V gave up 0 bases and J gave up 4 bases; unmatched junction bases: 3. CDR1 DFQATT and CDR2 SNEGSKA come from the germline V gene (reference sequence). The material was PBMCs from the stem cell graft donor, obtained from the stem cell graft. The source is a human donor who donated a stem cell graft to a child with acute lymphoblastic leukemia. V is TRBV20-1 and J is TRBJ1-1; TRBD1 matches at 9 bases. The CDR3 loop is CSAREGQGFTEAFF. CDR3 bases: TGCAGTGCTAGAGAGGGACAGGGATTCACTGAAGCTTTCTTT.